The 2 T cell receptor beta chains listed next were all sequenced from one sample in a study of blood T cell repertoires in COVID-19. The repertoire was sequenced with immunoSEQ multiplex PCR; TCRdb's copy has only in-frame clones and lacks some. The sample gives around 68,000 clones, about 85% of which show up once; 2.5% to 3.5% is in the top ten. The sample was peripheral blood. The receptors were sampled from an elderly man with acute or convalescent COVID-19.

The V and J genes are TRBV30 and TRBJ1-6; no firm D call. Trimming took off 1 base at V and 14 bases at J, with 9 bases between the two ends. CDR3 size: 11 residues. Germline loops: CDR1 GTSNPN, CDR2 SVGIG (reference sequence). CDR3: CAWSASEALHF. CDR3 nucleotide sequence: TGTGCCTGGAGTGCTTCGGAGGCCCTCCACTTT.

The V call is TRBV5-1, the J call TRBJ2-6; 7 nucleotides line up with TRBD1. The CDR3 extends over 18 amino acids. Germline V lookup: CDR1 SGHRS, CDR2 YFSETQ. The trim removed 3 bases at V and 0 bases at J, leaving 9 bases unmatched. CDR3 sequence (DNA): TGCGCCAGCAGCTCGGCCGGGACAGTGTTCTCTGGGGCCAACGTCCTGACTTTC. This translates into CASSSAGTVFSGANVLTF.